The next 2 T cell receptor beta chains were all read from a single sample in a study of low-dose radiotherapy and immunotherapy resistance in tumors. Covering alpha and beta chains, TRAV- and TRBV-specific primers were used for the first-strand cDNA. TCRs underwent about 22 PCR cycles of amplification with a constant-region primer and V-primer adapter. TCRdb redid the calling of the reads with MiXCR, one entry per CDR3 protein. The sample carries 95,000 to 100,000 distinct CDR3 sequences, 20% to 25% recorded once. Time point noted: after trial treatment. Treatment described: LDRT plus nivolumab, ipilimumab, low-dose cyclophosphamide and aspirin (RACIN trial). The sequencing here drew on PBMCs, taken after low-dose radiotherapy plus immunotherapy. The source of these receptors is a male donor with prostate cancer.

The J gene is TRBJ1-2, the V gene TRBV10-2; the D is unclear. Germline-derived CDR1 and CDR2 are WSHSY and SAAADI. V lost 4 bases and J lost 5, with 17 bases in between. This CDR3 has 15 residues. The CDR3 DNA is TGCGCCAGCAGTGTAGAGAGGCGGACTAGTTATGGCTACACCTTC. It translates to CASSVERRTSYGYTF.

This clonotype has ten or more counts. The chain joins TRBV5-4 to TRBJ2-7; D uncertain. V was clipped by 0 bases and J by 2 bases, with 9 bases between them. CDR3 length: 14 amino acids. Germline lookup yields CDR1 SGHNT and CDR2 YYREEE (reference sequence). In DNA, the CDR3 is TGTGCCAGCAGCTTGGATCTCGGACCCTACGAGCAGTACTTC. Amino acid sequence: CASSLDLGPYEQYF.